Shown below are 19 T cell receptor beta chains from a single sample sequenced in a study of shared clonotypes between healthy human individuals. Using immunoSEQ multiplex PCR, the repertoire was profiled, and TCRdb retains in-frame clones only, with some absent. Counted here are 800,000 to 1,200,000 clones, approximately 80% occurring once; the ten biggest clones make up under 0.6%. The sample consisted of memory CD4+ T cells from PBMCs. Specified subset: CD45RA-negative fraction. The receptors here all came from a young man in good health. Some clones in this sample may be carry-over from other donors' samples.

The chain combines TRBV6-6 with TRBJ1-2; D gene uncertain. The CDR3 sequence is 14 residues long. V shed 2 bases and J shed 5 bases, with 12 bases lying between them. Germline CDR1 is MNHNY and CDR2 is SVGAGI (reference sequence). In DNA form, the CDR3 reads TGTGCCAGCAGTTACGGGAGGGTCGGGTATGGCTACACCTTC. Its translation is CASSYGRVGYGYTF.

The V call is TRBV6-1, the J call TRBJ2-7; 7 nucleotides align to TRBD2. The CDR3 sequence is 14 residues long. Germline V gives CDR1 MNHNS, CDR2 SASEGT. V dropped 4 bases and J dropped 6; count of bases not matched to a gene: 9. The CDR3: CASSVGGGPAEQYF. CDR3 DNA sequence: TGTGCCAGCAGTGTTGGGGGAGGGCCTGCCGAGCAGTACTTC.

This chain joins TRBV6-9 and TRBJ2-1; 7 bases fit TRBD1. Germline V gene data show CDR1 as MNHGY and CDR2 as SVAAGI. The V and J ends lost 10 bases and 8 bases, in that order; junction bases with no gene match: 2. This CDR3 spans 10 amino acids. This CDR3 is CAKGGDEQFF. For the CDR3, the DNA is TGTGCCAAAGGGGGCGATGAGCAGTTCTTC.

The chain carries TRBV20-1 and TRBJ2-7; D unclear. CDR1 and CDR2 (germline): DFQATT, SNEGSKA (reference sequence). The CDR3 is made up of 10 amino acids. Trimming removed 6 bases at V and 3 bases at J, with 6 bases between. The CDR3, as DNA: TGCAGTGCCAGACACTACGAGCAGTACTTC. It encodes CSARHYEQYF.

CDR3 protein: CASSFPWDRGYNEQFF. The CDR3 DNA sequence: TGTGCCAGCAGTTTTCCCTGGGACAGGGGTTACAATGAGCAGTTCTTC. The chain links TRBV28 to TRBJ2-1, with TRBD1 matching over 10 bases. The V and J ends lost 3 bases and 4 bases, in that order; junction bases with no gene match: 6. The CDR3 extends over 16 amino acids. Germline V gives CDR1 MDHEN, CDR2 SYDVKM. The whole variable domain, remainder taken from reference TRBV28 and TRBJ2-1, is DVKVTQSSRYLVKRTGEKVFLECVQDMDHENMFWYRQDPGLGLRLIYFSYDVKMKEKGDIPEGYSVSREKKERFSLILESASTNQTSMYLCASSFPWDRGYNEQFFGPGTRLTVL.

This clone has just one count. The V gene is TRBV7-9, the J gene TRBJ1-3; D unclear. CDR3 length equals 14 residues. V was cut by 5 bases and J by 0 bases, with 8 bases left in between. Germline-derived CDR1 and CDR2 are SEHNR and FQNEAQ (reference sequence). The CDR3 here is CASSPTNSGNTIYF. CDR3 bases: TGTGCCAGCAGCCCTACAAACTCTGGAAACACCATATATTTT.

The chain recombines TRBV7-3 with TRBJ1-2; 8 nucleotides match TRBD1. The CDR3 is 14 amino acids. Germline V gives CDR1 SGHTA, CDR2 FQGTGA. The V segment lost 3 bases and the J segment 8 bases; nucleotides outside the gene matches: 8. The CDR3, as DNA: TGTGCCAGCAGCTTTGGGACAGGAGCCTTCGGCTACACCTTC. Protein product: CASSFGTGAFGYTF.

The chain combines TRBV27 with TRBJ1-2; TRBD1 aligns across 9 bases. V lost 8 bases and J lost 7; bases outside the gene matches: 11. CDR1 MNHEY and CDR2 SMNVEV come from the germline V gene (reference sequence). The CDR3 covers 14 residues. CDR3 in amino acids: CASQLRDREGGYTF. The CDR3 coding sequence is TGTGCCAGCCAACTCCGGGACAGGGAGGGTGGCTACACCTTC.

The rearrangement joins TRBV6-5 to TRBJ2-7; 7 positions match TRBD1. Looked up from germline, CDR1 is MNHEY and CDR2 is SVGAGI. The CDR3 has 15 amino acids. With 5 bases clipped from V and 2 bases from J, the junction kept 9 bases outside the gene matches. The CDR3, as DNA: TGTGCCAGCAGTCGTACAGGGGTTCCCGCCTACGAGCAGTACTTC. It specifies CASSRTGVPAYEQYF.

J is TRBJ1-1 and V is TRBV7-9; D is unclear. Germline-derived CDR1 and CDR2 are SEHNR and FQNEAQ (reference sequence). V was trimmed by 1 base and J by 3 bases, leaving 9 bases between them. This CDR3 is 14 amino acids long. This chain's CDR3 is CASSLVDGDTEAFF. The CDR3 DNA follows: TGTGCCAGCAGCTTAGTCGACGGGGACACTGAAGCTTTCTTT.

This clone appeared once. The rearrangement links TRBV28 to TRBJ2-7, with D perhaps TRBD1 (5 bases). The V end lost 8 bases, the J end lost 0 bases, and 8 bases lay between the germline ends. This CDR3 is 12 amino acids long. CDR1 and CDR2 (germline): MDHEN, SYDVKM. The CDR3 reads CASGASSYEQYF. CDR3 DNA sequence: TGTGCCAGCGGGGCCTCCTCCTACGAGCAGTACTTC. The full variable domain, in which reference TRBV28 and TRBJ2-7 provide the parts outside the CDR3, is DVKVTQSSRYLVKRTGEKVFLECVQDMDHENMFWYRQDPGLGLRLIYFSYDVKMKEKGDIPEGYSVSREKKERFSLILESASTNQTSMYLCASGASSYEQYFGPGTRLTVT.

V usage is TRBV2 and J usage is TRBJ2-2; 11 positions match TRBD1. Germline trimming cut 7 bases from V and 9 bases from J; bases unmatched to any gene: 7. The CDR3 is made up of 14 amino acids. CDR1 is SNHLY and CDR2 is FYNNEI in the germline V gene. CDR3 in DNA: TGTGCCAGCACTAGGGGACAGGGGGGCCGGGAGCTGTTTTTT. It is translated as CASTRGQGGRELFF.

This CDR3 is CASSLVGLFTDTQYF. CDR3 coding DNA: TGTGCCAGCAGCTTAGTTGGACTGTTCACAGATACGCAGTATTTT. The rearrangement uses TRBV7-6 and TRBJ2-3; D may be TRBD2 (5 bases). V lost 1 base to trimming and J lost 2 bases, with 10 bases between them. CDR3 length equals 15 residues. Germline values: CDR1 SGHVS, CDR2 FNYEAQ.

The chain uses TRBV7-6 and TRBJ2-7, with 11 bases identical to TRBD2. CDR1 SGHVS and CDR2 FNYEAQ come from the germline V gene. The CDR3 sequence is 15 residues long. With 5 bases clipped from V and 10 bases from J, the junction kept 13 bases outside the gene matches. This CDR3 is CASSPTATSGTDQYF. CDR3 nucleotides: TGTGCCAGCAGCCCCACCGCGACTAGCGGGACTGATCAGTACTTC.

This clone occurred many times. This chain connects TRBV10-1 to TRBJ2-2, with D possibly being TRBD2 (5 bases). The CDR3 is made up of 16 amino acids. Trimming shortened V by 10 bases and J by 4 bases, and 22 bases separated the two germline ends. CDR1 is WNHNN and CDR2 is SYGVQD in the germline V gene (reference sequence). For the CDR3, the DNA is TGCGCCACCCTGCTGCGAGAGGGCCAGGTCACCGGGGAGCTGTTTTTT. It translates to CATLLREGQVTGELFF.

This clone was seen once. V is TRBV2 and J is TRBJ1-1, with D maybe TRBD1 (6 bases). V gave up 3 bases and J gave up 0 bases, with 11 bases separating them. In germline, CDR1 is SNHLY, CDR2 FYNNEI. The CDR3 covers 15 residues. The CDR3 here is CASSDQGSMNTEAFF. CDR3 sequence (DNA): TGTGCCAGCAGTGACCAGGGGTCGATGAACACTGAAGCTTTCTTT. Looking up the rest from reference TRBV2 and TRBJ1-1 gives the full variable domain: EPEVTQTPSHQVTQMGQEVILRCVPISNHLYFYWYRQILGQKVEFLVSFYNNEISEKSEIFDDQFSVERPDGSNFTLKIRSTKLEDSAMYFCASSDQGSMNTEAFFGQGTRLTVV.

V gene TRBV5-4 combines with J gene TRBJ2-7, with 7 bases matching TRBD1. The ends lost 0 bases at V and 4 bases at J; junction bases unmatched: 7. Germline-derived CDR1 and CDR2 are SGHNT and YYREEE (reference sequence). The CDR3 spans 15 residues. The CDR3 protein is CASSLVGDRKYEQYF. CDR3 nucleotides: TGTGCCAGCAGCTTGGTGGGGGACAGAAAATACGAGCAGTACTTC. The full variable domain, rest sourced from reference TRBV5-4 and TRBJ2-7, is ETGVTQSPTHLIKTRGQQVTLRCSSQSGHNTVSWYQQALGQGPQFIFQYYREEENGRGNFPPRFSGLQFPNYSSELNVNALELDDSALYLCASSLVGDRKYEQYFGPGTRLTVT.

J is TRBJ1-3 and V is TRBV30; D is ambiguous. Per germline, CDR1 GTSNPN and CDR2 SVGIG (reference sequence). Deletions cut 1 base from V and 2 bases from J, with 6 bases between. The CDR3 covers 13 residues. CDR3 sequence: CAWSEGTGNTIYF. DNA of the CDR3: TGTGCCTGGAGTGAGGGTACTGGAAACACCATATATTTT.

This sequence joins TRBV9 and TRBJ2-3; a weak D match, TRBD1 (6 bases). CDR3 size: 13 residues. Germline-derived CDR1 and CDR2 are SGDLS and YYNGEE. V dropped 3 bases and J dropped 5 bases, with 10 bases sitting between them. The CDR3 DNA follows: TGTGCCAGCAGCGCAGTAGGGGGAGATACGCAGTATTTT. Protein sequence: CASSAVGGDTQYF. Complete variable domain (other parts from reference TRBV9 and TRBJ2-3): DSGVTQTPKHLITATGQRVTLRCSPRSGDLSVYWYQQSLDQGLQFLIQYYNGEERAKGNILERFSAQQFPDLHSELNLSSLELGDSALYFCASSAVGGDTQYFGPGTRLTVL.